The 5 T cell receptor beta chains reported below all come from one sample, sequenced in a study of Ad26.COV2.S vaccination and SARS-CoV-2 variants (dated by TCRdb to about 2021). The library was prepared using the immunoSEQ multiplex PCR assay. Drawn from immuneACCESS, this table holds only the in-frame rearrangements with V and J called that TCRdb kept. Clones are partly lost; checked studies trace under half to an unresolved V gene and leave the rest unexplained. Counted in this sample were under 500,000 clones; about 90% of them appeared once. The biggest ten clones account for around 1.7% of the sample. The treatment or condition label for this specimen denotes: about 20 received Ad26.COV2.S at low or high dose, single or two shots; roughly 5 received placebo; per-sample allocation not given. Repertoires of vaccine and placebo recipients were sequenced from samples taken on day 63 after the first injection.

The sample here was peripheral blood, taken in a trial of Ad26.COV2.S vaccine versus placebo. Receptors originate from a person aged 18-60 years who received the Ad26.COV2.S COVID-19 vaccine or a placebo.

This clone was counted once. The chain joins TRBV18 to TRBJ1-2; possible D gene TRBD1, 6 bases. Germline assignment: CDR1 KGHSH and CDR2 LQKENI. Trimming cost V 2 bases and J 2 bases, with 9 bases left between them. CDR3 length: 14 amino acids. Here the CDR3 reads CASSPSTGNYGYTF. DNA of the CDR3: TGTGCCAGCTCACCATCTACAGGGAACTATGGCTACACCTTC.

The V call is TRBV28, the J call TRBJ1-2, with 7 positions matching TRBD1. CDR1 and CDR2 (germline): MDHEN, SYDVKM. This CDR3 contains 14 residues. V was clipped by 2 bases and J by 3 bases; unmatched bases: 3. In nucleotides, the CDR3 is TGTGCCAGCAGTTTACCTACAGGGGACTATGGCTACACCTTC. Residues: CASSLPTGDYGYTF.

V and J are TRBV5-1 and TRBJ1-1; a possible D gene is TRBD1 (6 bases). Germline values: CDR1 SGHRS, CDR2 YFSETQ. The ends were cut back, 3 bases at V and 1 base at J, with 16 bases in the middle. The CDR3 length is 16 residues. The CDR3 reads CASSSTGTRGNTEAFF. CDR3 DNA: TGCGCCAGCAGCTCCACCGGGACACGAGGGAACACTGAAGCTTTCTTT.

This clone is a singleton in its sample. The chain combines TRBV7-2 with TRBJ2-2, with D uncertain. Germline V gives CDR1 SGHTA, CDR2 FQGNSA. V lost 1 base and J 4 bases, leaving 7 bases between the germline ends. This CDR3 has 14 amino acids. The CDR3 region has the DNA TGTGCCAGCAGCTTAGTCTTGGGCACCGGGGAGCTGTTTTTT. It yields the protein CASSLVLGTGELFF.

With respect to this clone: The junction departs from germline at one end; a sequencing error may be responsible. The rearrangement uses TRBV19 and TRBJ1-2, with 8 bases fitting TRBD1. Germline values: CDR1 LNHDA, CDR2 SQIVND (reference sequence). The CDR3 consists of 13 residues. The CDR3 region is CASSIGQGYGYTF. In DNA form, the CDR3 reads TGTGCCAGTAGCATAGGACAGGGCTATGGCTACACCTTC.